This entry lists 25 T cell receptor beta chains sequenced from one sample in a study of low-dose radiotherapy and immunotherapy resistance in tumors. TRAV and TRBV primers primed cDNA for both TCRalpha and TCRbeta. TCR amplification involved around 22 PCR cycles with a constant-region primer and V-primer adapter. TCRdb used MiXCR to reprocess the reads, holding one entry per CDR3 protein. The data show approximately 6,300 distinct CDR3 sequences, with approximately 71% seen just once and around 10% held by the top ten. The receptors derive from a human donor with advanced metastatic prostate, ovarian, gallbladder or colorectal cancer (not recorded which). This table probably holds off-target reads from a library built for another chain.

In its sample, this clonotype was seen a few times. CDR3 DNA sequence: TGTGCCAGCATCCGACTAGCGGGGTCCTACGAGCAGTACTTC. Protein: CASIRLAGSYEQYF. The J gene is TRBJ2-7, the V gene TRBV26; the tabulated D call, TRBD2, remains unverified against the DNA. TRBV26 is a documented pseudogene. The CDR3 is made up of 14 amino acids.

The chain carries TRBV6-2 or TRBV6-3 and TRBJ1-2; TRBD1 matches at 11 bases. This CDR3 is built from 14 residues. The V gene end was trimmed by 7 bases and the J gene end by 2 bases; junction bases not matched to a gene: 3. Per the germline V gene, CDR1 is MNHEY and CDR2 is SVGEGT. CDR3 amino acids: CASIRDRGNYGYTF. The CDR3 region has the DNA TGTGCCAGCATCAGGGACAGGGGGAACTATGGCTACACCTTC.

The rearrangement uses TRBV5-6 and TRBJ1-2; D possibly corresponds to TRBD1 (6 bases). Germline V CDR1 and CDR2: SGHDT, YYEEEE. The ends were cut back, 4 bases at V and 7 bases at J, with 14 bases in the middle. CDR3 length: 13 residues. In nucleotides, the CDR3 is TGTGCCAGCAGCGGCATCCGGGGGGCTGGCTACACCTTC. Its translation: CASSGIRGAGYTF.

V is TRBV28 and J is TRBJ2-7, with unresolved D. This CDR3 has 10 amino acids. Germline loops: CDR1 MDHEN, CDR2 SYDVKM. Trimming took 6 bases from V and 4 from J, leaving 4 bases between them. For the CDR3, the DNA is TGTGCCAGCAGACGGTACGAGCAGTACTTC. As protein: CASRRYEQYF.

This chain connects TRBV2 to TRBJ1-2, with no clear D. There are 14 residues in the CDR3. Germline-derived CDR1 and CDR2 are SNHLY and FYNNEI. V was trimmed by 1 base and J by 2 bases, leaving 8 bases between them. As DNA, the CDR3 is TGTGCCAGCAGTGAAGAGAGGCGCAACTATGGCTACACCTTC. This codes for CASSEERRNYGYTF.

This clonotype occurred once. The CDR3 coding sequence is TGTGCCAGCAGCGAGCGGGGGGGCCGTTTCTTC. Protein sequence: CASSERGGRFF. This chain connects TRBV2 to TRBJ2-1, with 10 bases that match TRBD2. Germline CDR1 and CDR2: SNHLY and FYNNEI. J lost 16 bases, V lost 6 bases, and 6 bases had no gene match. This CDR3 has 11 residues.

This sequence joins TRBV29-1 and TRBJ2-2, with no clear D. Germline V gene sequence: CDR1 SQVTM, CDR2 ANQGSEA. The CDR3 contains 13 residues. V lost 3 bases and J lost 7, with 12 bases in between. The CDR3: CSVELGHIGELFF. The CDR3, as DNA: TGCAGCGTTGAGCTTGGGCATATCGGGGAGCTGTTTTTT.

Only a few counts were recorded for this clonotype. The chain combines TRBV5-1 with TRBJ2-2; maybe TRBD2 (6 bases). V shed 4 bases and J shed 6 bases, with 16 bases lying between them. Germline CDR1 SGHRS, CDR2 YFSETQ. This CDR3 is 15 amino acids long. CDR3 sequence (DNA): TGCGCCAGCAGCCCAGGAGGGTACCGGCCCGGGGAGCTGTTTTTT. The encoded protein is CASSPGGYRPGELFF.

In nucleotides, the CDR3 is TGTGCCAGCAGCCGGGCCCGGCCCGGGAATGAGCAGTTCTTC. Translation: CASSRARPGNEQFF. The chain is built from TRBV27 and TRBJ2-1; D unclear. With 6 bases removed from V and 7 bases from J, the gap between germline ends came to 16 bases. This CDR3 spans 14 amino acids. CDR1 is MNHEY and CDR2 is SMNVEV in the germline V gene (reference sequence).

The J gene is TRBJ1-2, the V gene TRBV6-6; D is possibly TRBD1 (5 bases). Trimming shortened V by 6 bases and J by 3 bases, and 17 bases separated the two germline ends. This CDR3 spans 15 amino acids. Per germline, CDR1 MNHNY and CDR2 SVGAGI (reference sequence). The CDR3 region has the DNA TGTGCCAGCAGAACCGGGACCCAGGGTCACTATGGCTACACCTTC. Translated: CASRTGTQGHYGYTF.

V usage is TRBV6-6 and J usage is TRBJ1-2; no reliable D call. CDR3 length: 14 amino acids. CDR1 is MNHNY, CDR2 SVGAGI, per germline (reference sequence). V was shortened by 0 bases and J by 6 bases, with 11 bases between the two germline ends. Here the CDR3 reads CASSYSEGMNGYTF. CDR3 in DNA: TGTGCCAGCAGTTACTCGGAGGGTATGAATGGCTACACCTTC.

This clonotype was seen only a few times. CDR3 in amino acids: CASSPGRQVNEQFF. The CDR3 coding sequence is TGTGCCAGCTCACCTGGACGACAGGTCAATGAGCAGTTCTTC. The J gene is TRBJ2-1, the V gene TRBV18; a weak D match, TRBD1 (6 bases). The ends were cut back, 3 bases at V and 6 bases at J, with 12 bases in the middle. The CDR3 runs 14 residues. The germline gives CDR1 KGHSH, CDR2 LQKENI.

This clonotype occurred a few times. The gene calls are TRBV6-1 and TRBJ2-1; 7 nucleotides agree with TRBD2. Per the germline V gene, CDR1 is MNHNS and CDR2 is SASEGT. V dropped 6 bases and J dropped 4; count of bases not matched to a gene: 12. The CDR3 has 16 amino acids. Here the CDR3 reads CASSPLSGRSYNEQFF. DNA for the CDR3: TGTGCCAGCAGCCCCCTTAGCGGGCGCTCATACAATGAGCAGTTCTTC.

As DNA, the CDR3 is TGTGCCAGCAGCTTAGCCGACCTGGGGCGGACTGAAGCTTTCTTT. Protein sequence: CASSLADLGRTEAFF. The chain recombines TRBV13 with TRBJ1-1, with TRBD1 as a possible D gene (5 bases). This CDR3 region has 15 residues. The V gene's germline CDR1 is PRHDT and CDR2 FYEKMQ (reference sequence). Trimming stripped 1 base from V and 5 bases from J, with 14 bases between.

This rearrangement joins TRBV7-2 to TRBJ2-1; 8 bases line up with TRBD2. Germline V gives CDR1 SGHTA, CDR2 FQGNSA. CDR3 length equals 15 residues. V was pared by 6 bases and J by 6 bases, with 10 bases of the junction left unmatched. This CDR3 reads CASRRQGLESNEQFF. The CDR3 DNA is TGTGCCAGCAGGCGTCAGGGACTAGAGAGCAATGAGCAGTTCTTC.

V and J are TRBV6-5 and TRBJ2-1, with TRBD2 matching over 8 bases. The V gene's germline CDR1 is MNHEY and CDR2 SVGAGI. The CDR3 runs to 15 residues. V shed 6 bases, J shed 2 bases, and the junction held 6 bases outside the gene matches. The CDR3 sequence is CASRIAGTPYNEQFF. The CDR3 DNA sequence: TGTGCCAGCAGGATAGCGGGGACCCCCTACAATGAGCAGTTCTTC.

In its sample, this clonotype is large (0.1 to 1%). The V and J genes are TRBV19 and TRBJ2-1; 11 bases are shared with TRBD2. This CDR3 has 17 residues. Germline CDR1 and CDR2: LNHDA and SQIVND (reference sequence). J was trimmed by 0 bases and V by 4 bases; bases with no gene match: 5. The CDR3 DNA follows: TGTGCCAGTAGTACTTCTAGCGGGGGGTCCTCCTACAATGAGCAGTTCTTC. Translation gives CASSTSSGGSSYNEQFF.

The genes are TRBV6-1 and TRBJ2-3; D is uncertain. V shed 1 base and J shed 6 bases, with 11 bases lying between them. Germline V lookup: CDR1 MNHNS, CDR2 SASEGT. The CDR3 extends over 14 amino acids. CDR3 in DNA: TGTGCCAGCAGTGAAGTAGGTAGTCGGGATACGCAGTATTTT. This encodes CASSEVGSRDTQYF.

This clonotype was seen a few times. This chain joins TRBV11-2 and TRBJ1-6, with D unclear. Germline V gives CDR1 SGHAT, CDR2 FQNNGV. This CDR3 is built from 13 residues. Trimming removed 0 bases at V and 7 bases at J, with 4 bases between. The chain's CDR3 is CASSLDLNSPLHF. The DNA of the CDR3 is TGTGCCAGCAGCTTAGACTTGAATTCACCCCTCCACTTT.

This clonotype has only one observation. V and J are TRBV6-2 or TRBV6-3 and TRBJ2-7; tentative D call: TRBD2 (6 bases). The length of the CDR3 is 14 residues. V was clipped by 6 bases and J by 9 bases, with 21 bases between them. CDR1 MNHEY and CDR2 SVGEGT come from the germline V gene. CDR3 residues: CASRTMGRDFGQYF. The CDR3 nucleotides read TGTGCCAGCAGGACAATGGGACGGGACTTCGGGCAGTACTTC.

The V gene is TRBV2, the J gene TRBJ2-1, with D perhaps assigned TRBD1 or TRBD2 (5 bases each). CDR1 SNHLY and CDR2 FYNNEI come from the germline V gene. With 3 bases removed from V and 7 bases from J, the gap between germline ends came to 16 bases. The CDR3 totals 15 residues. CDR3 region: CASSDRLAKGNEQFF. CDR3 coding DNA: TGTGCCAGCAGTGATCGGCTAGCAAAGGGGAATGAGCAGTTCTTC.

The rearrangement joins TRBV5-1 to TRBJ1-1; D gene uncertain. The V gene's germline CDR1 is SGHRS and CDR2 YFSETQ. CDR3 length: 13 residues. V was clipped by 0 bases and J by 8 bases, with 11 bases between them. The CDR3 sequence is CASSLALREEAFF. CDR3 DNA sequence: TGCGCCAGCAGCTTGGCCTTAAGGGAGGAAGCTTTCTTT.

The sample holds one count of this clonotype. The J gene is TRBJ1-4, the V gene TRBV20-1; tentatively, D is TRBD1 (6 bases). The CDR3 consists of 16 residues. Germline V gene sequence: CDR1 DFQATT, CDR2 SNEGSKA (reference sequence). Trimming shortened V by 3 bases and J by 0 bases, and 14 bases separated the two germline ends. CDR3 sequence: CSARENTGTTNEKLFF. CDR3 in DNA: TGCAGTGCTAGGGAAAATACAGGGACAACTAATGAAAAACTGTTTTTT.

The chain combines TRBV28 with TRBJ2-3, with D maybe TRBD2 (6 bases). V was cut by 6 bases and J by 0 bases, with 10 bases left in between. The germline gives CDR1 MDHEN, CDR2 SYDVKM. The CDR3 loop spans 14 amino acids. In DNA form, the CDR3 reads TGTGCCAGCAGGGACGGGACTAGCACAGATACGCAGTATTTT. Protein product: CASRDGTSTDTQYF.

In this sample, this clonotype turned up a few times. This sequence joins TRBV4-1 and TRBJ2-1; D not resolved. The CDR3 sequence is 11 residues long. Trimming removed 4 bases at V and 6 bases at J, with 4 bases between. Germline-derived CDR1 and CDR2 are MGHRA and YSYEKL. CDR3 region: CASSRSNEQFF. DNA of the CDR3: TGCGCCAGCAGCCGGTCCAATGAGCAGTTCTTC.